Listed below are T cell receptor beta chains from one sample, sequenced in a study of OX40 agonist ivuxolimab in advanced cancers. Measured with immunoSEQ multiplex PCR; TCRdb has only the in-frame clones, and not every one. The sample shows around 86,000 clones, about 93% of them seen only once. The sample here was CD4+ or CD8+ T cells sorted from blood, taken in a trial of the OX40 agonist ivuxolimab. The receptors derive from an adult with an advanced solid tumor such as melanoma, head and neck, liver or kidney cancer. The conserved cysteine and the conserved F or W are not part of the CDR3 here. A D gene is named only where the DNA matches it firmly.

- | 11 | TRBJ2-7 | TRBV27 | ASSTGTLYEQY
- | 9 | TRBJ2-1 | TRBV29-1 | SAFPPAEQF
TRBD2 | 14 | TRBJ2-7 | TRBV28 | ASSLQTSGSSYEQY
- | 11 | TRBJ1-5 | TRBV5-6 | ASSLGVGQPQH
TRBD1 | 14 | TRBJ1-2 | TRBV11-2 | ASSSLVGQGDYGYT
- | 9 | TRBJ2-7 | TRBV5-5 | ASSPEGEQY
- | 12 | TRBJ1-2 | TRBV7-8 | ASTLGGQSYGYT
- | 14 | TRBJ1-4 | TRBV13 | ASSPWTAATNEKLF
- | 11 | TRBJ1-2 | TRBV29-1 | SAPLPIDYGYT
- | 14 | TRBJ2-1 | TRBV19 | ASSSRPQSPHNEQF
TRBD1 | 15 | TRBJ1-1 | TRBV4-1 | ASSQEPSQGANTEAF
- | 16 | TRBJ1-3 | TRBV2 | ATRPESPLQGFGNTIY
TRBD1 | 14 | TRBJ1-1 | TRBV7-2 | ASSAGTGRRSTEAF
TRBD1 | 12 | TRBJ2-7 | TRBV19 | ASSITGTGFEQY
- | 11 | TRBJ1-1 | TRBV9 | ASSVESNTEAF
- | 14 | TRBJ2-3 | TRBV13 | ASSSPRDPVSDTQY
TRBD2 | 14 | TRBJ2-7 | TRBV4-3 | ASSQASGGNSYEQY
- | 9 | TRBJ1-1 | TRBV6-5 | ASTLGTEAF
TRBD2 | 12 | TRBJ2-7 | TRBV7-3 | ASSWTSGSDEQY
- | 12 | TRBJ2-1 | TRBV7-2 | ASSLGRGPNEQF
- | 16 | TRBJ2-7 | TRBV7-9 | ASSPSAGWAGAFYEQY
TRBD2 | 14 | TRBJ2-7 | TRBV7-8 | ASSSFQTSLSYEQY
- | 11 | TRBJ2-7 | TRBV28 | ASSFGAVYEQY
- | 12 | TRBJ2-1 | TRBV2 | ASREHRVRNEQF
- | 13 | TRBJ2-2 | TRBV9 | ASSVPAGSTGELF